Reported below is one T cell receptor beta chain. Its antigen remains unknown. The data were taken from a study of cytomegalovirus exposure and HLA in healthy donors. Study-wide background: Researchers previously reported finding 90 million to 130 million unique TCR beta sequences from around 200 million T cells.

Findings and limits, study-wide: A later analysis found TCR association rates differed by HLA locus, highest for DRB1 and lowest for HLA-C.

PCR involved 60 Vbeta and 13 Jbeta primers. Sequenced by immunoSEQ multiplex PCR; TCRdb stores in-frame clones only, minus some. The sample shows some 90,000 clones, approximately 70% of them seen only once. Germline V gives CDR1 SEHNR, CDR2 FQNEAQ (reference sequence). V was pared by 0 bases and J by 8 bases, with 11 bases between. CDR3 length: 14 amino acids. The V gene is TRBV7-9, the J gene TRBJ1-3; D is unresolved. The TCR sequence derives from a man aged 55 to 70 in good health and CMV-seronegative. Sequencing was done on a sample of PBMCs. The CDR3 DNA follows: TGTGCCAGCAGCTTAGCGCGAGGGTCAGACACCATATATTTT. It codes for CASSLARGSDTIYF.